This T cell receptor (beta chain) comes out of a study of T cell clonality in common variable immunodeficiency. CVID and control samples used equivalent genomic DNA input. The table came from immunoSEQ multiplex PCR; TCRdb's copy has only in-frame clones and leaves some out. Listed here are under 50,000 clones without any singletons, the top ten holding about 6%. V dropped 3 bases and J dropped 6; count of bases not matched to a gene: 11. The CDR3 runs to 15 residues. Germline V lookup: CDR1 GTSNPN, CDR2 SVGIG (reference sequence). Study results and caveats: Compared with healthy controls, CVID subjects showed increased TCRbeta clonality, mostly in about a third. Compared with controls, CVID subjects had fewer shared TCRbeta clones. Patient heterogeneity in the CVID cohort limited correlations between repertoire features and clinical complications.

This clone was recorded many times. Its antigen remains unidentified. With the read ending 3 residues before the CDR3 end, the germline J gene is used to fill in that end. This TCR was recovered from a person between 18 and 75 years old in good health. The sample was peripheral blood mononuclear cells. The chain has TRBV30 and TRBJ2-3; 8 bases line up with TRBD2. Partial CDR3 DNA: TGTGCCTGGAGCGGGGGGGCCAGAATCGGCGATACG. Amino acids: CAWSGGARIGDT. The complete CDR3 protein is CAWSGGARIGDTQYF.